This entry concerns a single T cell receptor (beta chain). Its antigen is unknown. CDR1 and CDR2 from the germline V gene are SQVTM and ANQGSEA. The length of the CDR3 is 12 residues. The data are from a study of monozygotic twins with inflammatory bowel disease. Study-wide results and caveats: Relative clonotype sharing with others was diminished in IBD patients versus healthy twins, particularly with disease activity. A single strong clonotype or signal linked to IBD was not supported. Telling apart the different T cell subtypes was not possible.

Using the 5' RACE reads, TCRdb records one entry per CDR3 protein without DNA. The ten most abundant clones cover approximately 1.6% of a sample with around 230,000 distinct CDR3 sequences. Sequenced input: blood. This chain links TRBV29-1 with TRBJ1-1; no DNA is available, so the TRBD1 call from TCRdb remains unchecked. This sequence was found in a human donor with ulcerative colitis or Crohn's disease, or a healthy co-twin of an affected twin (not recorded which). The CDR3 is CSTLSGGSEAFF.